A single sample gave rise to the 11 T cell receptor beta chains below, sequenced in a study of blood T cells in healthy people across ages. It was with a sample-barcoded 5' primer and a J-beta primer mix that a second PCR of roughly 6 to 11 cycles was run. Using its own MiXCR run on the 5' RACE reads, TCRdb lists one record per CDR3 protein. The top ten clones hold over 2% of a sample with over 1,500,000 distinct CDR3 sequences, roughly 50% of them seen once. Sequencing was done on a sample of blood. The receptors originated from a middle-aged woman in good health.

This rearrangement joins TRBV14 to TRBJ2-1; 10 bases map to TRBD1. The V gene's germline CDR1 is SGHDN and CDR2 FVKESK. The CDR3 runs to 15 residues. The V gene end was trimmed by 3 bases and the J gene end by 5 bases; junction bases not matched to a gene: 4. The CDR3 bases are TGTGCCAGCAGCCAGACAGGGGGCGCCCACAATGAGCAGTTCTTC. Translating gives CASSQTGGAHNEQFF. Supplemented by reference TRBV14 and TRBJ2-1, the full variable domain reads EAGVTQFPSHSVIEKGQTVTLRCDPISGHDNLYWYRRVMGKEIKFLLHFVKESKQDESGMPNNRFLAERTGGTYSTLKVQPAELEDSGVYFCASSQTGGAHNEQFFGPGTRLTVL.

A few counts support this clonotype. This chain joins TRBV12-3 or TRBV12-4 and TRBJ1-5; a possible D gene is TRBD1 (6 bases). The CDR3 spans 15 residues. The V and J ends lost 6 bases and 4 bases respectively, with 16 bases between them. In nucleotides, the CDR3 is TGTGCCAGCAGCCCTAGTACAGGGCTTAATCAGCCCCAGCATTTT. It yields the protein CASSPSTGLNQPQHF.

The chain joins TRBV12-3 or TRBV12-4 to TRBJ2-1; D ambiguous. The CDR3 covers 11 residues. With 6 bases removed from V and 14 bases from J, the gap between germline ends came to 14 bases. This chain's CDR3 is CASRKRTVEFF. The CDR3 DNA follows: TGTGCCAGCAGGAAAAGGACCGTAGAGTTCTTC.

This clonotype turned up a few times. The chain combines TRBV5-6 with TRBJ2-1, with a tentative D call TRBD2 (5 bases). V was cut by 5 bases and J by 10 bases, with 13 bases left in between. The CDR3 has 12 residues. The V gene's germline CDR1 is SGHDT and CDR2 YYEEEE. The CDR3, as DNA: TGTGCCAGCAGACTGAGGGAAAAGGAGCAGTTCTTC. It translates to CASRLREKEQFF.

V and J are TRBV20-1 and TRBJ2-5, with D perhaps TRBD1 (5 bases). Germline V CDR1 and CDR2: DFQATT, SNEGSKA (reference sequence). V was clipped by 5 bases and J by 2 bases, with 6 bases between them. CDR3 size: 11 residues. CDR3 residues: CSAGAQETQYF. CDR3 nucleotides: TGCAGTGCTGGGGCTCAAGAGACCCAGTACTTC.

The chain couples TRBV12-3 or TRBV12-4 to TRBJ2-7, with TRBD1 identical over 8 bases. Trimming at V came to 6 bases and at J to 2 bases, leaving 9 bases not matched to a gene. This CDR3 is 15 amino acids long. The DNA for the CDR3 is TGTGCCAGCAGACGACGGACAGGGCGCCCCTACGAGCAGTACTTC. This encodes CASRRRTGRPYEQYF.

This clonotype was picked up one time. The chain links TRBV19 to TRBJ2-3; 10 nucleotides align to TRBD1. Germline lookup yields CDR1 LNHDA and CDR2 SQIVND (reference sequence). The CDR3 length is 13 residues. V was clipped by 10 bases and J by 5 bases; unmatched bases: 6. The chain's CDR3 is CATADRGGDTQYF. The CDR3 coding sequence is TGTGCCACCGCGGACAGGGGGGGAGATACGCAGTATTTT.

The DNA for the CDR3 is TGTGCCATTGACAGAGGCTCCTACAATGAGCAGTACTTC. Translating it yields CAIDRGSYNEQYF. The rearrangement joins TRBV7-2 to TRBJ2-1; TRBD1 might be the D (5 bases). TRBJ2-7 explains the end of the DNA better; the J call may be wrong. The CDR3 contains 13 residues. In germline, CDR1 is SGHTA, CDR2 FQGNSA.

The table lists this clonotype with a few counts. This sequence joins TRBV27 and TRBJ2-1; 8 bases are shared with TRBD2. V was clipped by 6 bases and J by 7 bases; unmatched bases: 5. The V gene's germline CDR1 is MNHEY and CDR2 SMNVEV (reference sequence). CDR3 size: 13 residues. The CDR3 DNA follows: TGTGCCAGCAGCGCGGGGGGCCTGAATGAGCAGTTCTTC. This gives the protein CASSAGGLNEQFF.

V is TRBV24-1 and J is TRBJ2-5; 7 nucleotides agree with TRBD2. After removal of 5 bases from V and 5 bases from J, the junction contained 7 bases not matched to a gene. The CDR3 runs 14 residues. Looked up from germline, CDR1 is KGHDR and CDR2 is SFDVKD. The CDR3: CATSAGGPQETQYF. The CDR3 coding sequence is TGTGCCACCAGTGCGGGGGGTCCGCAGGAGACCCAGTACTTC.

V and J are TRBV6-5 and TRBJ1-2; D gene uncertain. The length of the CDR3 is 15 residues. Trimming took off 5 bases at V and 3 bases at J, with 16 bases between the two ends. In germline, CDR1 is MNHEY, CDR2 SVGAGI. CDR3 nucleotide sequence: TGTGCCAGCAGTACGGTACTCCAGCAACACTATGGCTACACCTTC. Protein: CASSTVLQQHYGYTF.